A selection of T cell receptor beta chains follows, all from one sample in a study of CD8 T cells in ankylosing spondylitis. TCRdb recomputed calls from the 5' RACE reads with MiXCR, one row per CDR3 protein. The sample contains around 130,000 distinct CDR3 sequences, roughly 9% of which appear only once. Sequenced: blood, either unsorted or a sorted T cell fraction (not recorded which). These receptors were collected from a male donor with ankylosing spondylitis or in good health (not recorded which). The CDR3 runs from the conserved cysteine through the conserved F or W. The D gene is left open where the match is weak. The size entry gives once, few or many counts, or a class when the clone is expanded.

cdr3_aa | cdr3_nt | j_call | v_call | clone_size | d_call
CASSLRPDLRTDTQYF | TGTGCCAGCAGTTTAAGACCGGACCTCCGCACAGATACGCAGTATTTT | TRBJ2-3 | TRBV12-3/TRBV12-4 | many | NA
CASSLWGRVDEQYF | TGTGCCAGCAGTTTATGGGGGCGGGTAGACGAGCAGTACTTC | TRBJ2-7 | TRBV12-3/TRBV12-4 | many | NA
CATSRDRGNNEQFF | TGTGCCACCAGCAGAGATCGGGGGAACAATGAGCAGTTCTTC | TRBJ2-1 | TRBV15 | many | NA
CASSPTGTGLGKLFF | TGTGCCAGCAGCCCTACCGGGACAGGGCTTGGAAAACTGTTTTTT | TRBJ1-4 | TRBV6-1 | many | TRBD1
CSARDFLAGDFDNEQFF | TGCAGTGCTAGAGATTTCCTAGCGGGAGATTTTGACAATGAGCAGTTCTTC | TRBJ2-1 | TRBV20-1 | few | TRBD2
CASSLLAGGEPEQFF | TGTGCCAGCAGCTTACTAGCGGGAGGGGAACCGGAGCAGTTCTTC | TRBJ2-1 | TRBV7-9 | few | TRBD2
CASSPTWQPSNTEAFF | TGTGCCAGCTCACCAACTTGGCAACCGTCGAACACTGAAGCTTTCTTT | TRBJ1-1 | TRBV18 | many | NA
CASRAGQLNTGELFF | TGTGCCAGCAGGGCGGGACAGTTGAACACCGGGGAGCTGTTTTTT | TRBJ2-2 | TRBV6-1 | many | NA
CASSPLYNEQFF | TGTGCCAGCAGCCCATTATACAATGAGCAGTTCTTC | TRBJ2-1 | TRBV12-3/TRBV12-4 | many | NA
CASSHSTSGSSETQYF | TGTGCCAGCAGCCATTCGACTAGCGGGAGTTCAGAGACCCAGTACTTC | TRBJ2-5 | TRBV7-2 | many | TRBD2
CASSLKAGLGSYNEQFF | TGTGCCAGCAGCCTTAAAGCGGGATTGGGCTCCTACAATGAGCAGTTCTTC | TRBJ2-1 | TRBV12-3/TRBV12-4 | few | TRBD2
CSAKDRGTALSPRYTF | TGCAGTGCTAAAGACAGGGGCACCGCCCTTTCTCCAAGATACACCTTC | TRBJ1-2 | TRBV20-1 | many | TRBD1